One and the same sample provided the 19 T cell receptor beta chains below, sequenced in a study of persistence of HIV-infected CD4 T cells. The immunoSEQ assay was version 4, run in survey mode. The repertoire was sequenced with immunoSEQ multiplex PCR; TCRdb's copy has only in-frame clones and lacks some. The sample has some 45,000 clones, roughly nine tenths seen once; the top ten hold roughly 0.46%. The antigens these receptors bind are not known. This nonspecific control used anti-CD3/anti-CD28 bead stimulation of CD4+ T cells. Sorting of responding CD4+ T cells relied on upregulated CD40 ligand together with CD69. Material: CD4+ T cells sorted from PBMCs after roughly 17-hour stimulation, obtained from a patient who received antiretroviral therapy. The receptors stem from an adult woman with HIV who was CMV-seropositive.

V gene TRBV5-1 combines with J gene TRBJ2-7; TRBD1 aligns across 9 bases. The J segment lost 7 bases and the V segment lost 4 bases, leaving 6 bases of the junction unmatched. The CDR3 runs 13 residues. Germline V lookup: CDR1 SGHRS, CDR2 YFSETQ. CDR3 coding DNA: TGCGCCAGCAGCAGGACAGGGGAAGGGGAGCAGTACTTC. Protein product: CASSRTGEGEQYF. Supplemented by reference TRBV5-1 and TRBJ2-7, the full variable domain reads KAGVTQTPRYLIKTRGQQVTLSCSPISGHRSVSWYQQTPGQGLQFLFEYFSETQRNKGNFPGRFSGRQFSNSRSEMNVSTLELGDSALYLCASSRTGEGEQYFGPGTRLTVT.

J is TRBJ1-6 and V is TRBV28; possibly TRBD1 for D (5 bases). The germline V and J ends were trimmed by 1 base and 3 bases, with 10 bases remaining between them. Germline CDR1 MDHEN, CDR2 SYDVKM. This CDR3 has 16 residues. The CDR3 sequence: CASSLFRGLYNSPLHF. The CDR3 DNA reads as TGTGCCAGCAGTTTATTCCGGGGCCTCTATAATTCACCCCTCCACTTT.

CDR3 sequence reads: CASGSPRGSGSVYEQYF. The CDR3 nucleotides read TGTGCTAGTGGTTCCCCTCGGGGTAGCGGGAGTGTCTACGAGCAGTACTTC. This chain connects TRBV12-5 to TRBJ2-7, with 9 bases fitting TRBD2. The germline CDR1 and CDR2 sequences are LGHNT and FRNRAP. The CDR3 is made up of 17 amino acids. V trimming: 4 bases; J trimming: 3 bases; junction bases outside the gene matches: 13.

The V gene is TRBV27, the J gene TRBJ1-4, with 9 bases fitting TRBD1. The CDR3 length is 16 residues. Germline CDR1 is MNHEY and CDR2 is SMNVEV (reference sequence). V lost 5 bases, J lost 5 bases, and 9 bases stayed unmatched. This CDR3 reads CASSGSDRGPNEKLFF. CDR3 sequence (DNA): TGTGCCAGCAGTGGCTCGGACAGGGGCCCAAATGAAAAACTGTTTTTT.

This clone has just a few counts. The J gene is TRBJ1-6, the V gene TRBV5-1; perhaps TRBD1 as D (6 bases). V was trimmed by 2 bases and J by 9 bases, leaving 12 bases between them. The CDR3 totals 14 residues. The germline gives CDR1 SGHRS, CDR2 YFSETQ. The CDR3 here is CASSFDEGGSPLHF. DNA of the CDR3: TGCGCCAGCAGCTTCGATGAAGGGGGTTCACCCCTCCACTTT.

The chain recombines TRBV6-6 with TRBJ2-7; D is uncertain. Germline loops: CDR1 MNHNY, CDR2 SVGAGI (reference sequence). The V and J ends lost 0 bases and 4 bases respectively, with 10 bases between them. This CDR3 is built from 14 residues. CDR3 DNA sequence: TGTGCCAGCAGTTACTCGGGCAGGTCTTACGAGCAGTACTTC. Encoded protein: CASSYSGRSYEQYF.

The chain joins TRBV6-5 to TRBJ1-3; possibly TRBD1 for D (5 bases). Germline V CDR1 and CDR2: MNHEY, SVGAGI. V gave up 4 bases and J gave up 0 bases, with 13 bases separating them. The CDR3 runs 16 residues. For the CDR3, the DNA is TGTGCCAGCAGTTGGGGACTGCCTAGCTCTGGAAACACCATATATTTT. This encodes CASSWGLPSSGNTIYF.

This clone was recorded only once. The genes are TRBV27 and TRBJ1-1; no clear D. Per the germline V gene, CDR1 is MNHEY and CDR2 is SMNVEV (reference sequence). V lost 8 bases and J 0 bases, leaving 10 bases between the germline ends. The length of the CDR3 is 13 residues. CDR3 in amino acids: CASDETLNTEAFF. The CDR3 region has the DNA TGTGCCAGCGATGAAACTCTGAACACTGAAGCTTTCTTT.

V is TRBV25-1 and J is TRBJ1-1; D remains unclear. CDR1 and CDR2 from the germline V gene are MGHDK and SYGVNS. This CDR3 spans 14 amino acids. The V and J ends lost 1 base and 2 bases respectively, with 8 bases between them. CDR3 sequence reads: CASSELRDNTEAFF. The CDR3 region has the DNA TGTGCCAGCAGTGAATTAAGGGATAACACTGAAGCTTTCTTT.

V and J are TRBV5-1 and TRBJ2-5; no firm D call. CDR1 is SGHRS, CDR2 YFSETQ, per germline. The V end was cut by 0 bases, the J end by 2 bases, with 11 bases between. CDR3 length equals 15 residues. The CDR3 is CASSLDGQEQETQYF. The CDR3 region has the DNA TGCGCCAGCAGCTTGGACGGGCAGGAGCAAGAGACCCAGTACTTC.

The chain links TRBV23-1 to TRBJ2-1; 8 positions match TRBD2. TRBV23-1 belongs to the ORF category, with a function that is uncertain. The CDR3 spans 13 residues. V lost 0 bases and J lost 10; bases outside the gene matches: 2. CDR3 DNA: TGCGCCAGCAGTCAATCGCGGGGGGACGAGCAGTTCTTC. Protein: CASSQSRGDEQFF.

CDR3 protein: CASSLQTGGKEKLFF. The CDR3 nucleotides read TGTGCCAGCAGCCTCCAGACAGGGGGGAAAGAAAAACTGTTTTTT. The chain joins TRBV7-2 to TRBJ1-4; 9 nucleotides align to TRBD1. Unmatched junction bases numbered 9, after V lost 5 bases and J lost 8 bases. Germline CDR1 and CDR2: SGHTA and FQGNSA. The CDR3 is made up of 15 amino acids.

V and J are TRBV11-3 and TRBJ2-2, with 10 bases aligning to TRBD1. The junction had 9 bases not matched to a gene; V was cut back by 5 bases and J by 0 bases. This CDR3 comprises 18 residues. Looked up from germline, CDR1 is SGHNT and CDR2 is YENEEA. DNA for the CDR3: TGTGCCAGCAGCACCCGTACTGGACAGGGGGCGAACACCGGGGAGCTGTTTTTT. Amino acid sequence: CASSTRTGQGANTGELFF.

J is TRBJ2-7 and V is TRBV21-1. TRBV21-1 is an annotated pseudogene. This CDR3 is 15 amino acids long. The CDR3 region has the DNA TGTGCCAGCAGCAAAGGCCGCAGGGGGGGCTACGAGCAGTACTTC. Translated, it gives CASSKGRRGGYEQYF.

The rearrangement links TRBV5-1 to TRBJ2-2; 12 bases are a match to TRBD2. Germline V CDR1 and CDR2: SGHRS, YFSETQ. The CDR3 has 17 residues. The J segment lost 6 bases and the V segment lost 4 bases, leaving 10 bases of the junction unmatched. The CDR3 nucleotides read TGCGCCAGCAGCCTCCGCACTAGCGGGGGGTCCTCCGGGGAGCTGTTTTTT. It yields the protein CASSLRTSGGSSGELFF.

The rearrangement uses TRBV28 and TRBJ1-6; D is ambiguous. This CDR3 contains 14 residues. Germline V gene data show CDR1 as MDHEN and CDR2 as SYDVKM. V lost 5 bases to trimming and J lost 7 bases, with 12 bases between them. This chain's CDR3 is CASSKAIGNSPLHF. The CDR3 bases are TGTGCCAGCAGTAAGGCGATCGGCAATTCACCCCTCCACTTT.

The rearrangement uses TRBV3-1 (or the pseudogene TRBV3-2) and TRBJ2-3; the match to TRBD2 covers 9 bases. The CDR3 length is 14 residues. Germline CDR1 and CDR2: LGHDT and YNNKEL (reference sequence). After removal of 0 bases from V and 5 bases from J, the junction contained 0 bases not matched to a gene. The CDR3 nucleotides are TGTGCCAGCAGCCAAGAGACTAGCGGAGATACGCAGTATTTT. This codes for CASSQETSGDTQYF.

V gene TRBV19 combines with J gene TRBJ1-3; D is undetermined. V was clipped by 4 bases and J by 2 bases, with 9 bases between them. The CDR3 contains 14 residues. Per the germline V gene, CDR1 is LNHDA and CDR2 is SQIVND (reference sequence). The CDR3, as DNA: TGTGCCAGTAGTAATGGGGAGGCTGGAAACACCATATATTTT. Protein product: CASSNGEAGNTIYF. Filled out from reference TRBV19 and TRBJ1-3, the complete variable domain reads DGGITQSPKYLFRKEGQNVTLSCEQNLNHDAMYWYRQDPGQGLRLIYYSQIVNDFQKGDIAEGYSVSREKKESFPLTVTSAQKNPTAFYLCASSNGEAGNTIYFGEGSWLTVV.

This clone came up once. The gene calls are TRBV5-1 and TRBJ2-3; 12 bases agree with TRBD1. Germline CDR1 and CDR2: SGHRS and YFSETQ. The V segment lost 4 bases and the J segment 5 bases; nucleotides outside the gene matches: 8. CDR3 length equals 16 residues. The CDR3 region has the DNA TGCGCCAGCAGCCTCCCTGGGACAGGGGGCAGAGATACGCAGTATTTT. This codes for CASSLPGTGGRDTQYF.